The 27 T cell receptor beta chains below all came from one sample that was sequenced in a study of blood T cell repertoires in COVID-19. Profiled with immunoSEQ multiplex PCR; TCRdb holds only in-frame clones, not every one. The repertoire holds 110,000 to 150,000 clones, roughly three quarters seen once, with 3.5% to 4.5% in the top ten. The sample was peripheral blood. The receptors were sampled from a man in his fifties or sixties with acute or convalescent COVID-19.

This chain links TRBV7-6 with TRBJ2-1; TRBD2 aligns across 10 bases. Germline CDR1 SGHVS, CDR2 FNYEAQ. The CDR3 loop spans 15 amino acids. The V segment lost 4 bases and the J segment 4 bases; nucleotides outside the gene matches: 4. CDR3 in amino acids: CASSSSGRDYNEQFF. Here the CDR3 DNA reads TGTGCCAGCAGCTCGAGCGGGAGGGATTACAATGAGCAGTTCTTC.

The V call is TRBV18, the J call TRBJ1-2; D might be TRBD1 (5 bases). Trimming cost V 1 base and J 1 base, with 13 bases left between them. Germline lookup yields CDR1 KGHSH and CDR2 LQKENI. This CDR3 has 16 amino acids. CDR3 DNA: TGTGCCAGCTCACCACTTCCGGGGGGTAATAACTATGGCTACACCTTC. Protein product: CASSPLPGGNNYGYTF. Full variable domain (missing parts from reference TRBV18 and TRBJ1-2): NAGVMQNPRHLVRRRGQEARLRCSPMKGHSHVYWYRQLPEEGLKFMVYLQKENIIDESGMPKERFSAEFPKEGPSILRIQQVVRGDSAAYFCASSPLPGGNNYGYTFGSGTRLTVV.

This clone was found a few times. The rearrangement links TRBV7-7 to TRBJ2-5; D possibly corresponds to TRBD2 (5 bases). V was clipped by 1 base and J by 4 bases, with 7 bases between them. Per germline, CDR1 SSHAT and CDR2 FNYEAQ (reference sequence). The CDR3 covers 13 residues. The CDR3 nucleotides read TGTGCCAGCAGCTTAGAGGCGGGAGAGACCCAGTACTTC. Its translation: CASSLEAGETQYF. Using reference TRBV7-7 and TRBJ2-5 for the parts outside the CDR3, the full variable domain is GAGVSQSPRYKVTKRGQDVTLRCDPISSHATLYWYQQALGQGPEFLTYFNYEAQPDKSGLPSDRFSAERPEGSISTLTIQRTEQRDSAMYRCASSLEAGETQYFGPGTRLLVL.

V usage is TRBV19 and J usage is TRBJ1-2; maybe TRBD1 (5 bases). V shed 1 base and J shed 2 bases, with 17 bases lying between them. CDR1 and CDR2 (germline): LNHDA, SQIVND (reference sequence). This CDR3 has 17 amino acids. The CDR3 DNA reads TGTGCCAGTAGTATAGTTTCTGTGGCAGGGTCCAACTATGGCTACACCTTC. This translates into CASSIVSVAGSNYGYTF.

This chain connects TRBV5-4 to TRBJ1-2; TRBD1 might be the D (5 bases). This CDR3 spans 18 amino acids. V shed 0 bases and J shed 1 base, with 19 bases lying between them. Germline V lookup: CDR1 SGHNT, CDR2 YYREEE (reference sequence). The CDR3 reads CASSLDSGGRGYNYGYTF. The CDR3 nucleotides read TGTGCCAGCAGCTTGGATTCCGGGGGTCGGGGGTATAACTATGGCTACACCTTC.

V is TRBV10-1 and J is TRBJ2-1, with TRBD2 matching over 14 bases. The germline V gene has CDR1 WNHNN and CDR2 SYGVQD (reference sequence). The CDR3 covers 15 residues. The trim removed 3 bases at V and 7 bases at J, leaving 2 bases unmatched. DNA of the CDR3: TGCGCCAGCAGTGACGGGACTAGCGGGAGAAATGAGCAGTTCTTC. This sequence encodes CASSDGTSGRNEQFF.

The V and J genes are TRBV28 and TRBJ1-2; no firm D call. The length of the CDR3 is 13 residues. Germline-derived CDR1 and CDR2 are MDHEN and SYDVKM. V shed 7 bases and J shed 4 bases, with 13 bases lying between them. CDR3 in DNA: TGTGCCAGCATCCGGTCCCCTGGCTATGGCTACACCTTC. The encoded protein is CASIRSPGYGYTF.

The chain joins TRBV29-1 to TRBJ2-7; D is unclear. Germline V gene data show CDR1 as SQVTM and CDR2 as ANQGSEA. The CDR3 loop spans 14 amino acids. Trimming pared 1 base from V and 1 base from J, leaving 11 bases between. CDR3 region: CSVEGAANSYEQYF. In DNA, the CDR3 is TGCAGCGTTGAAGGCGCGGCAAATTCCTACGAGCAGTACTTC.

The chain couples TRBV3-1 (or the pseudogene TRBV3-2) to TRBJ1-1; TRBD1 matches 10 bases. With V trimmed by 4 bases and J by 6 bases, 11 bases remained unmatched. This CDR3 is built from 16 residues. Germline CDR1 reads LGHDT; CDR2 reads YNNKEL (reference sequence). CDR3 region: CASSPTGGAEFAEAFF. CDR3 sequence (DNA): TGTGCCAGCAGCCCGACAGGGGGCGCGGAGTTCGCTGAAGCTTTCTTT.

The CDR3 coding sequence is TGTGCCAGCAGCTTAGCGCCTAGCGGGAGCGGCAATGAGCAGTTCTTC. Translating gives CASSLAPSGSGNEQFF. The chain has TRBV7-2 and TRBJ2-1, with TRBD2 matching over 10 bases. This CDR3 is 16 amino acids long. Per germline, CDR1 SGHTA and CDR2 FQGNSA. Losses at the gene ends were 0 bases for V and 6 bases for J; bases not matched to a gene: 5.

The chain carries TRBV7-3 and TRBJ1-1, with TRBD1 identical over 9 bases. The germline CDR1 and CDR2 sequences are SGHTA and FQGTGA. CDR3 length equals 13 residues. V shed 5 bases and J 3 bases; nucleotides not matched to a gene: 1. The CDR3 here is CASSRQGDTEAFF. The CDR3 bases are TGTGCCAGCAGCCGACAGGGGGACACTGAAGCTTTCTTT.

This chain joins TRBV6-6 and TRBJ2-7, with D maybe TRBD2 (7 bases). Germline CDR1 is MNHNY and CDR2 is SVGAGI (reference sequence). The CDR3 covers 15 residues. V gave up 7 bases and J gave up 2 bases, with 18 bases separating them. CDR3 bases: TGTGCCAGCACGGGGGCGGGAGACTTGGCCTACGAGCAGTACTTC. It is translated as CASTGAGDLAYEQYF.

The CDR3 reads CASSTGTGLQKLFF. The CDR3 DNA reads TGCGCCAGCAGCACCGGGACAGGACTACAAAAACTGTTTTTT. V and J are TRBV5-1 and TRBJ1-4, with 8 bases fitting TRBD1. The CDR3 totals 14 residues. Germline V gives CDR1 SGHRS, CDR2 YFSETQ. V dropped 4 bases and J dropped 9; count of bases not matched to a gene: 8.

The chain is built from TRBV29-1 and TRBJ2-3; the D gene is possibly TRBD2 (5 bases). Per the germline V gene, CDR1 is SQVTM and CDR2 is ANQGSEA. This CDR3 has 13 residues. Trimming shortened V by 4 bases and J by 1 base, and 9 bases separated the two germline ends. The CDR3 DNA sequence: TGCAGCGTTGGGACTCCAGGCACAGATACGCAGTATTTT. Protein sequence: CSVGTPGTDTQYF.

V is TRBV28 and J is TRBJ2-7; 7 bases map to TRBD1. CDR1 is MDHEN, CDR2 SYDVKM, per germline. Germline trimming cut 5 bases from V and 5 bases from J; bases unmatched to any gene: 9. The CDR3 sequence is 14 residues long. The CDR3 DNA is TGTGCCAGCAGTCTCGACAGGGTCTGGCACGAGCAGTACTTC. This encodes CASSLDRVWHEQYF.

V is TRBV9 and J is TRBJ2-1, with 10 bases that match TRBD2. The V gene end was trimmed by 5 bases and the J gene end by 7 bases; junction bases not matched to a gene: 9. Germline V gives CDR1 SGDLS, CDR2 YYNGEE. The CDR3 loop spans 15 amino acids. The CDR3 nucleotides read TGTGCCAGCAGGCTCGGGACTAGCGATTTAAATGAGCAGTTCTTC. Residues: CASRLGTSDLNEQFF.

The J gene is TRBJ2-7, the V gene TRBV9, with D unclear. The CDR3 consists of 14 residues. Germline V gene sequence: CDR1 SGDLS, CDR2 YYNGEE. The V and J ends lost 1 base and 2 bases respectively, with 10 bases between them. This CDR3 is CASSVSPDTYEQYF. The DNA for the CDR3 is TGTGCCAGCAGCGTATCCCCAGACACCTACGAGCAGTACTTC.

The V and J genes are TRBV30 and TRBJ1-2; D not certain. CDR3 length equals 17 residues. Trimming took off 7 bases at V and 4 bases at J, with 28 bases between the two ends. In germline, CDR1 is GTSNPN, CDR2 SVGIG (reference sequence). The CDR3 sequence is CASRPPSGGSPFYGYTF. The CDR3 region has the DNA TGTGCCTCCCGCCCCCCGTCAGGAGGGTCCCCTTTCTATGGCTACACCTTC.

A word on this clone: The germline gene is not matched at one end of the junction; a read error may be the cause. The chain uses TRBV2 and TRBJ2-3; maybe TRBD2 (6 bases). Germline V CDR1 and CDR2: SNHLY, FYNNEI. This CDR3 is built from 13 residues. For the CDR3, the DNA is TGCTCACAGTCGGGGGTGGGTTCAGATACGCAGTATTTT. This translates into CSQSGVGSDTQYF.

The chain recombines TRBV6-1 with TRBJ1-6; D uncertain. The CDR3 has 16 amino acids. Germline lookup yields CDR1 MNHNS and CDR2 SASEGT. V lost 2 bases and J lost 6, with 14 bases in between. The CDR3 reads CASSEYAESLNSPLHF. The CDR3 bases are TGTGCCAGCAGTGAATATGCGGAATCTCTTAATTCACCCCTCCACTTT.

This clone was detected once. V is TRBV18 and J is TRBJ2-5, with D unresolved. CDR3 size: 14 residues. CDR1 and CDR2 from the germline V gene are KGHSH and LQKENI. Trimming shortened V by 3 bases and J by 5 bases, and 13 bases separated the two germline ends. The DNA of the CDR3 is TGTGCCAGCTCACCCGCAGGTCCCAGGGAGACCCAGTACTTC. Amino acid sequence: CASSPAGPRETQYF.

This clone was counted once. V is TRBV11-2 and J is TRBJ2-7; TRBD1 matches 9 bases. There are 14 residues in the CDR3. Germline CDR1 SGHAT, CDR2 FQNNGV. With 4 bases clipped from V and 4 bases from J, the junction kept 5 bases outside the gene matches. The CDR3 is CASSSMGTGYEQYF. DNA for the CDR3: TGTGCCAGCAGCTCCATGGGGACAGGGTACGAGCAGTACTTC.

The chain combines TRBV19 with TRBJ2-2, with D maybe TRBD1 (6 bases). Germline-derived CDR1 and CDR2 are LNHDA and SQIVND (reference sequence). The CDR3 spans 14 residues. Trimming stripped 9 bases from V and 5 bases from J, with 16 bases between. The CDR3 sequence: CASHQDRSTGELFF. CDR3 sequence (DNA): TGTGCCAGCCACCAGGACAGATCAACCGGGGAGCTGTTTTTT.

The V call is TRBV2, the J call TRBJ1-4; TRBD1 matches 9 bases. Germline V lookup: CDR1 SNHLY, CDR2 FYNNEI. Germline trimming cut 6 bases from V and 8 bases from J; bases unmatched to any gene: 7. The CDR3 spans 14 residues. In DNA, the CDR3 is TGTGCCAGCAGGGGGGGGACAGGGAGAGAAAAACTGTTTTTT. The encoded protein is CASRGGTGREKLFF.

This chain links TRBV5-8 with TRBJ2-1; no firm D call. The CDR3 loop spans 16 amino acids. Per germline, CDR1 SGHTS and CDR2 YDEGEE. Trimming cost V 4 bases and J 7 bases, with 21 bases left between them. Written as DNA, the CDR3 is TGTGCCAGCAGCCCCCCCCCAATCCAGAAGTTAAATGAGCAGTTCTTC. Translated, it gives CASSPPPIQKLNEQFF.

V is TRBV4-1 and J is TRBJ1-5, with a possible D match to TRBD1 (5 bases). Per the germline V gene, CDR1 is MGHRA and CDR2 is YSYEKL. Trimming took 0 bases from V and 4 from J, leaving 10 bases between them. This CDR3 comprises 15 residues. This CDR3 is CASSQDQQVNQPQHF. CDR3 DNA sequence: TGCGCCAGCAGCCAAGACCAACAGGTTAATCAGCCCCAGCATTTT.

V and J are TRBV7-9 and TRBJ1-4; D call uncertain. The germline CDR1 and CDR2 sequences are SEHNR and FQNEAQ (reference sequence). Between the trimmed V and J ends, which lost 1 base and 4 bases, there was a span of 10 bases. The CDR3 loop spans 15 amino acids. The CDR3 DNA follows: TGTGCCAGCAGCTTAGGGGCAGCCCTTAATGAAAAACTGTTTTTT. It encodes CASSLGAALNEKLFF.